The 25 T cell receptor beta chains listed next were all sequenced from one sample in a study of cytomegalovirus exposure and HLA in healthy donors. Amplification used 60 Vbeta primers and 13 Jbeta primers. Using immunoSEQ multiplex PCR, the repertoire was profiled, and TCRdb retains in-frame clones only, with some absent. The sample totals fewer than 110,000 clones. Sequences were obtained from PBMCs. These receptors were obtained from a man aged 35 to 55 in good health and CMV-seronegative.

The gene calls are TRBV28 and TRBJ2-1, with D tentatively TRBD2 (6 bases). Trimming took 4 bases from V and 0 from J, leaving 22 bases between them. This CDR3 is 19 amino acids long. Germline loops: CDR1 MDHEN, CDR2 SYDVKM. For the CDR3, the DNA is TGTGCCAGCAGTTCGGGGCGGGGAGGCCGCTCAGTCTCCTACAATGAGCAGTTCTTC. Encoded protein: CASSSGRGGRSVSYNEQFF.

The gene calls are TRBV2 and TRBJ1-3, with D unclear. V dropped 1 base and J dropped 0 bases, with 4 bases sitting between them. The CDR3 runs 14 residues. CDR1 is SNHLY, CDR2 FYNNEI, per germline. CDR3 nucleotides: TGTGCCAGCAGTGAAGTGAGCTCTGGAAACACCATATATTTT. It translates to CASSEVSSGNTIYF.

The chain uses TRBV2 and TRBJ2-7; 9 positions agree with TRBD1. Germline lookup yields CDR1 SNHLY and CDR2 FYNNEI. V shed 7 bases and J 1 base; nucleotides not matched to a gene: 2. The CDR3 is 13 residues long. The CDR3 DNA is TGTGCCAGCAAACAGGGGGCTTCCTACGAGCAGTACTTC. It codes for CASKQGASYEQYF. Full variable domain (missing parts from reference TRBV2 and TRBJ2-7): EPEVTQTPSHQVTQMGQEVILRCVPISNHLYFYWYRQILGQKVEFLVSFYNNEISEKSEIFDDQFSVERPDGSNFTLKIRSTKLEDSAMYFCASKQGASYEQYFGPGTRLTVT.

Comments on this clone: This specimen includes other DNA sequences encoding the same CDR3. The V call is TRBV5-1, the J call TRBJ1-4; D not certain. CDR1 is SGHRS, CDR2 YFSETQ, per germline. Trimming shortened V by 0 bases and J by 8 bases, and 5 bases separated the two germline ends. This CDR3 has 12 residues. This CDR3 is CASSLAGEKLFF. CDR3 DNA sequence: TGCGCCAGCAGCTTGGCCGGGGAAAAACTGTTTTTT.

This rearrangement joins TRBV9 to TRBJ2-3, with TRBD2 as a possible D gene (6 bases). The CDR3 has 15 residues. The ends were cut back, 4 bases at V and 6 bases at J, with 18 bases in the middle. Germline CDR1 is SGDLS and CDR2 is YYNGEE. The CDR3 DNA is TGTGCCAGCAGCCTCCAGGGAGGCTTGTTGGATACGCAGTATTTT. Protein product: CASSLQGGLLDTQYF.

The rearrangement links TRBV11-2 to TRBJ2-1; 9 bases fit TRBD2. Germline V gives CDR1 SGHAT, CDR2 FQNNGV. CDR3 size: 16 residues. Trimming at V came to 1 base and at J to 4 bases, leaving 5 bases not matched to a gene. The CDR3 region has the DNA TGTGCCAGCAGCTTAGGCGGAGCGGGGGGTTACAATGAGCAGTTCTTC. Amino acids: CASSLGGAGGYNEQFF.

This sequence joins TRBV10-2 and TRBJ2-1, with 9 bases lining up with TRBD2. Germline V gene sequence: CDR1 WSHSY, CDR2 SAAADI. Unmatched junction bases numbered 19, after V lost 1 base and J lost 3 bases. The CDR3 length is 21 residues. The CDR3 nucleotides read TGCGCCAGCAGTGAGTTGGTAGCGGGAGTTTTCTCCAGAACCCACTACAATGAGCAGTTCTTC. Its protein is CASSELVAGVFSRTHYNEQFF.

CDR3 amino acids: CASITQGAGNQPQHF. The CDR3 region has the DNA TGTGCCAGCATTACTCAGGGGGCTGGCAATCAGCCCCAGCATTTT. This chain joins TRBV28 and TRBJ1-5; TRBD1 matches at 8 bases. The CDR3 sequence is 15 residues long. V was clipped by 7 bases and J by 2 bases; unmatched bases: 7. Germline V gene lookup returns CDR1 MDHEN and CDR2 SYDVKM.

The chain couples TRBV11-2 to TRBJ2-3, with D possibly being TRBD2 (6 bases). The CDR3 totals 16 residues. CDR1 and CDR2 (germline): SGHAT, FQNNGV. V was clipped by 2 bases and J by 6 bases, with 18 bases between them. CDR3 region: CASSLNVGGFGDTQYF. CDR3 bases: TGTGCCAGCAGCTTAAATGTGGGGGGATTCGGGGATACGCAGTATTTT. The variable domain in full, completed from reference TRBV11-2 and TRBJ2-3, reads EAGVAQSPRYKIIEKRQSVAFWCNPISGHATLYWYQQILGQGPKLLIQFQNNGVVDDSQLPKDRFSAERLKGVDSTLKIQPAKLEDSAVYLCASSLNVGGFGDTQYFGPGTRLTVL.

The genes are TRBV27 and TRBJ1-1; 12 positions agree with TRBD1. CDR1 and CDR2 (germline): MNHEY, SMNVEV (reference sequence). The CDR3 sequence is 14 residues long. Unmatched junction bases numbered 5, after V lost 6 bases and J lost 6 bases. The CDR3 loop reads CASRGQGALAEAFF. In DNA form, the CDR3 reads TGTGCCAGCAGGGGACAGGGGGCTCTCGCTGAAGCTTTCTTT.

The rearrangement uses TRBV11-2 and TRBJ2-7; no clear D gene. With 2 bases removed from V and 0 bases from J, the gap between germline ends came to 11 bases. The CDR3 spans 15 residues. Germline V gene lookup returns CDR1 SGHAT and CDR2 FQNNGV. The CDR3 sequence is CASSLHGSFSYEQYF. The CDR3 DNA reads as TGTGCCAGCAGCTTACACGGGTCGTTCTCCTACGAGCAGTACTTC.

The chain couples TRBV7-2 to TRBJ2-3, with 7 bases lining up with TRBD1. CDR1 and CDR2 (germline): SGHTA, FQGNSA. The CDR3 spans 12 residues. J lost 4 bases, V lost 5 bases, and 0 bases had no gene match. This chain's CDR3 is CASSQGADTQYF. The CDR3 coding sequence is TGTGCCAGCAGCCAGGGGGCAGATACGCAGTATTTT.

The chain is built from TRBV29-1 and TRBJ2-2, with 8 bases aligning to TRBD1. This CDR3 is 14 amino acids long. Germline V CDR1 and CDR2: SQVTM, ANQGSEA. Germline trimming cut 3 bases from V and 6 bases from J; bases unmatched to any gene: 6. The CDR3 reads CSVDTTGVAGELFF. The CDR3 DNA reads TGCAGCGTTGATACGACAGGGGTGGCCGGGGAGCTGTTTTTT.

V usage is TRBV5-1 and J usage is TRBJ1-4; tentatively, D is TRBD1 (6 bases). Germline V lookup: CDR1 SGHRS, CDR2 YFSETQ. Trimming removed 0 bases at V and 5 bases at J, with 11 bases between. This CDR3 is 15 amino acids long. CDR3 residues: CASSLEGQGNEKLFF. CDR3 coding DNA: TGCGCCAGCAGCTTGGAGGGCCAGGGGAATGAAAAACTGTTTTTT.

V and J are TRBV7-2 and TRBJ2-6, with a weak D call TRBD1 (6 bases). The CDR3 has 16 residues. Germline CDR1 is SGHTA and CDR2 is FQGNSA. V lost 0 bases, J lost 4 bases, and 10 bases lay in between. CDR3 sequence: CASSLAGASGANVLTF. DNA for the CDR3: TGTGCCAGCAGCTTAGCGGGGGCTTCAGGGGCCAACGTCCTGACTTTC.

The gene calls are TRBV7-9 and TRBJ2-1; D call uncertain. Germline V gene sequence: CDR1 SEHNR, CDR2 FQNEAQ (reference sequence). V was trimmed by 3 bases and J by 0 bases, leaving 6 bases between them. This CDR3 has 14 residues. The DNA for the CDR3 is TGTGCCAGCAGCTTTACAAGCTCCTACAATGAGCAGTTCTTC. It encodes CASSFTSSYNEQFF. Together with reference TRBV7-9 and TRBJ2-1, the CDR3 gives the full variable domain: DTGVSQNPRHKITKRGQNVTFRCDPISEHNRLYWYRQTLGQGPEFLTYFQNEAQLEKSRLLSDRFSAERPKGSFSTLEIQRTEQGDSAMYLCASSFTSSYNEQFFGPGTRLTVL.

CDR3 DNA: TGTGCCAGCAGCCCACCCGGCCTAGCGGGGAGCACCGGGGAGCTGTTTTTT. Amino acids: CASSPPGLAGSTGELFF. The genes are TRBV9 and TRBJ2-2, with 9 nucleotides matching TRBD2. V lost 4 bases, J lost 4 bases, and 11 bases stayed unmatched. Germline V lookup: CDR1 SGDLS, CDR2 YYNGEE. This CDR3 comprises 17 residues.

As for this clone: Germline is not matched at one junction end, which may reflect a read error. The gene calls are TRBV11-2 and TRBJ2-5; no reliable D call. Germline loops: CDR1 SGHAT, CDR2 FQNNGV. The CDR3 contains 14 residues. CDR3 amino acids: CASSLARNQETQYF. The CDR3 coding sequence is TGTGCCAGCAGCTTAGCCAGAAACCAAGAAACCCAGTACTTC.

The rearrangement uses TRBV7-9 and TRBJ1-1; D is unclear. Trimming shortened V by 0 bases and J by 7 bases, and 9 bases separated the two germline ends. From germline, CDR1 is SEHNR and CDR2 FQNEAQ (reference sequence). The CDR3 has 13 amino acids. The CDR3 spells CASSLAAQDEAFF. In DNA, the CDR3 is TGTGCCAGCAGCTTAGCGGCCCAGGATGAAGCTTTCTTT.

CDR3 loop: CASRSGQGEASGYYNEQFF. The CDR3 DNA follows: TGTGCCAGCAGATCGGGACAGGGAGAAGCTAGCGGGTATTACAATGAGCAGTTCTTC. The chain links TRBV7-2 to TRBJ2-1; TRBD1 might be the D (9 bases). Germline V CDR1 and CDR2: SGHTA, FQGNSA. Trimming took off 6 bases at V and 4 bases at J, with 28 bases between the two ends. The CDR3 runs to 19 residues.

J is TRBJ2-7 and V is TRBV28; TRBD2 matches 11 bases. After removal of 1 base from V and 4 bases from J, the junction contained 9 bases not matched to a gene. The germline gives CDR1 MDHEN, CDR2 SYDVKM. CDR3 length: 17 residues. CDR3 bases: TGTGCCAGCAGTTTATCGCAACTAGCGGGGGCGGTATACGAGCAGTACTTC. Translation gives CASSLSQLAGAVYEQYF.

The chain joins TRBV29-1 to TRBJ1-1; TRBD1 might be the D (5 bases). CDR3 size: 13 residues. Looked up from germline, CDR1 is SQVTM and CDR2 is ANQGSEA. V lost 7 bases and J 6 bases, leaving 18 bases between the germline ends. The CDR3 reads CSGRVSAAAEAFF. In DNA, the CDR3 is TGCAGCGGCAGGGTGTCCGCCGCCGCTGAAGCTTTCTTT.

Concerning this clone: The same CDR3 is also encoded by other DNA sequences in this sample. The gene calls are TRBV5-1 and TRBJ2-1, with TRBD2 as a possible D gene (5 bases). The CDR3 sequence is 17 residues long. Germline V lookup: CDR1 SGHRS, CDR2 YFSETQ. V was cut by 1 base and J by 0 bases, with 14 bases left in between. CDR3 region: CASSLTVAKSSYNEQFF. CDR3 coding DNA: TGCGCCAGCAGCTTGACCGTAGCGAAGAGCTCCTACAATGAGCAGTTCTTC.

The CDR3 DNA is TGTGCCAGTAGCGATACAGGGCTAAATCAGCCCCAGCATTTT. Its translation: CASSDTGLNQPQHF. The chain employs TRBV19 and TRBJ1-5; perhaps TRBD1 as D (6 bases). Trimming removed 6 bases from V and 4 bases from J, with 13 bases in between. Germline assignment: CDR1 LNHDA and CDR2 SQIVND (reference sequence). The CDR3 spans 14 residues.

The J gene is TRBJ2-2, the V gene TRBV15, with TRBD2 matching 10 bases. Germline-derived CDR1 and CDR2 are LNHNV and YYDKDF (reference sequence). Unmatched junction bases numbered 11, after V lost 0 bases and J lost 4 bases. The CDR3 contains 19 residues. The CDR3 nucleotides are TGTGCCACCAGCAGAGATCGGCTAGCGGGAGAGGTACGCACCGGGGAGCTGTTTTTT. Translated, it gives CATSRDRLAGEVRTGELFF.